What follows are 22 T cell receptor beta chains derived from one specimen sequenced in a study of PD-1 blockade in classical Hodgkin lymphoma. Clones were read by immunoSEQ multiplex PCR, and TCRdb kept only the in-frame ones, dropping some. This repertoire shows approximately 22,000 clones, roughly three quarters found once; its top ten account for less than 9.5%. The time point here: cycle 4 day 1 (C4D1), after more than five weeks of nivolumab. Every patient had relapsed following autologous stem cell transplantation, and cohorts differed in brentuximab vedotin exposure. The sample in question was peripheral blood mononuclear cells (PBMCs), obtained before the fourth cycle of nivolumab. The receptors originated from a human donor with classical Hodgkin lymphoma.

The CDR3 DNA is TGTGCCAGCAGCCCCCAACCGACCTTGGGGGAAGAGACCCAGTACTTC. This encodes CASSPQPTLGEETQYF. The chain recombines TRBV9 with TRBJ2-5; the D gene could be TRBD1 or TRBD2 (5 bases each). The CDR3 contains 16 residues. V was shortened by 4 bases and J by 3 bases, with 19 bases between the two germline ends. Germline CDR1 and CDR2: SGDLS and YYNGEE.

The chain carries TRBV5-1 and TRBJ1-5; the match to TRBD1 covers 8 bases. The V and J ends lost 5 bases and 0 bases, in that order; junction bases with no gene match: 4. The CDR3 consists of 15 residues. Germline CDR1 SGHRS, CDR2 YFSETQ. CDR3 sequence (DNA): TGCGCCAGCAGGCAGGGGGCTGATAGCAATCAGCCCCAGCATTTT. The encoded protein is CASRQGADSNQPQHF.

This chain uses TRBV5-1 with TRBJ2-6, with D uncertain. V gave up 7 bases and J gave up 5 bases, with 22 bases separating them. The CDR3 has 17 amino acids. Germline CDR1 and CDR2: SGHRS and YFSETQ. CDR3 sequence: CASLRSGSQSRANVLTF. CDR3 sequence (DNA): TGCGCCAGCCTTCGGTCCGGTTCACAAAGTCGGGCCAACGTCCTGACTTTC.

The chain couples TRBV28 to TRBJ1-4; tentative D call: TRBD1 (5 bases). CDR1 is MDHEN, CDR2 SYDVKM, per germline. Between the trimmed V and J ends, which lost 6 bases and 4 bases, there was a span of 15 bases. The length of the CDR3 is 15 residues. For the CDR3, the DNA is TGTGCCAGCAGAAGCGGGGGACGAAATAATGAAAAACTGTTTTTT. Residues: CASRSGGRNNEKLFF.

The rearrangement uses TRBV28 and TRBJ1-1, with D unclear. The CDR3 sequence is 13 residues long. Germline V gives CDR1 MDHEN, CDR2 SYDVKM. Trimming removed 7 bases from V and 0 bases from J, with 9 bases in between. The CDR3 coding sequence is TGTGCCAGCAAGGTCCGGATGAACACTGAAGCTTTCTTT. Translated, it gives CASKVRMNTEAFF. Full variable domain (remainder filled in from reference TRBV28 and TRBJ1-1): DVKVTQSSRYLVKRTGEKVFLECVQDMDHENMFWYRQDPGLGLRLIYFSYDVKMKEKGDIPEGYSVSREKKERFSLILESASTNQTSMYLCASKVRMNTEAFFGQGTRLTVV.

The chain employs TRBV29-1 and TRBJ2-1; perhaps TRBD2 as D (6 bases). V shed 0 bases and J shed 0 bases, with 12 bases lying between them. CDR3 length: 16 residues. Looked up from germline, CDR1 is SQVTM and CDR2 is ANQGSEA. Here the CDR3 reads CSVEDSRGSSYNEQFF. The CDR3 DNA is TGCAGCGTTGAAGATAGCCGGGGGAGCTCCTACAATGAGCAGTTCTTC.

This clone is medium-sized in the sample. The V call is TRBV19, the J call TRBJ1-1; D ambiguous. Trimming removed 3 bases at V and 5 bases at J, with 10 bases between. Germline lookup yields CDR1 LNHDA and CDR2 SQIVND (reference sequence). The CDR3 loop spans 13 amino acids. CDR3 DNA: TGTGCCAGTAGTATGGTTCTCCGGACTGAAGCTTTCTTT. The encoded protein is CASSMVLRTEAFF. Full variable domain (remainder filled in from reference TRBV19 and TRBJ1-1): DGGITQSPKYLFRKEGQNVTLSCEQNLNHDAMYWYRQDPGQGLRLIYYSQIVNDFQKGDIAEGYSVSREKKESFPLTVTSAQKNPTAFYLCASSMVLRTEAFFGQGTRLTVV.

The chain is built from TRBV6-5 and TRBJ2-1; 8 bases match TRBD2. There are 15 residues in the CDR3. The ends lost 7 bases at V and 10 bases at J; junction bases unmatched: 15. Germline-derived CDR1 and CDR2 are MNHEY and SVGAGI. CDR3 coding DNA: TGTGCCAGCATAGGGCGGGCGGGGGGTTTACGGGAGCAGTTCTTC. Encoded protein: CASIGRAGGLREQFF.

The CDR3 DNA follows: TGTACAACTAGGGAGGGATACACTGAAGCTTTCTTT. It translates to CTTREGYTEAFF. This chain uses TRBV2 with TRBJ1-1; D not resolved. The CDR3 sequence is 12 residues long. CDR1 is SNHLY and CDR2 is FYNNEI in the germline V gene.

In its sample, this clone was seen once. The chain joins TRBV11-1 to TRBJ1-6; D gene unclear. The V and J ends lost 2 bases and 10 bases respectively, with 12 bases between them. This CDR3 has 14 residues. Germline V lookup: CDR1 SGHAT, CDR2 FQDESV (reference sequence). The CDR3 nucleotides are TGTGCCAGCAGCTTATTGCTCGGGGAATCACCCCTCCACTTT. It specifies CASSLLLGESPLHF.

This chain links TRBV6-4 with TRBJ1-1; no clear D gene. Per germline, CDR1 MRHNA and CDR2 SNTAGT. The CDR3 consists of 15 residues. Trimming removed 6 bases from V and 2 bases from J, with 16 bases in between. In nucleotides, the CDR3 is TGTGCCAGCAGAGCCTCGACGAGCAGAAACACTGAAGCTTTCTTT. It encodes CASRASTSRNTEAFF.

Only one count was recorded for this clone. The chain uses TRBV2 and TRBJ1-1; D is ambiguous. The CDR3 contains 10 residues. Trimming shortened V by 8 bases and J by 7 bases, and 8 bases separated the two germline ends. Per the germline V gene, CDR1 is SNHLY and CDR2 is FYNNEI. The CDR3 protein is CASGRNEAFF. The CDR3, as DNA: TGTGCCAGCGGGCGTAATGAAGCTTTCTTT.

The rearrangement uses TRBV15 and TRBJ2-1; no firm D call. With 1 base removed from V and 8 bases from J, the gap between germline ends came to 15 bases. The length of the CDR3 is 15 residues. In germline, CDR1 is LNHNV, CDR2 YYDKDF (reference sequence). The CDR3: CATSRGHPRWDEQFF. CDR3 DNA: TGTGCCACCAGCAGAGGGCATCCCCGCTGGGATGAGCAGTTCTTC.

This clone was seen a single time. CDR3: CAWGDRVTDTQYF. In DNA form, the CDR3 reads TGTGCCTGGGGGGACAGGGTGACAGATACGCAGTATTTT. The chain couples TRBV30 to TRBJ2-3; 9 bases fit TRBD1. There are 13 residues in the CDR3. Germline V lookup: CDR1 GTSNPN, CDR2 SVGIG (reference sequence). The ends lost 5 bases at V and 3 bases at J; junction bases unmatched: 3.

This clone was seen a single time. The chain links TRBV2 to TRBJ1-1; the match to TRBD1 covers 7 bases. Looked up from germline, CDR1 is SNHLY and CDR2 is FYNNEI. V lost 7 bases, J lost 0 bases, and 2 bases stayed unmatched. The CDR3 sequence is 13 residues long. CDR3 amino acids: CASTGQLNTEAFF. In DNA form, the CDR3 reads TGTGCCAGCACGGGACAGCTGAACACTGAAGCTTTCTTT.

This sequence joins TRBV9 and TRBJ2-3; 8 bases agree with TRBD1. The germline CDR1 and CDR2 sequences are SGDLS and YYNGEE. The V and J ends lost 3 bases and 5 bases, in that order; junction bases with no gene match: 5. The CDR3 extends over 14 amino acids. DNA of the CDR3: TGTGCCAGCAGCGCGACAGGGGTGGAAGATACGCAGTATTTT. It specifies CASSATGVEDTQYF.

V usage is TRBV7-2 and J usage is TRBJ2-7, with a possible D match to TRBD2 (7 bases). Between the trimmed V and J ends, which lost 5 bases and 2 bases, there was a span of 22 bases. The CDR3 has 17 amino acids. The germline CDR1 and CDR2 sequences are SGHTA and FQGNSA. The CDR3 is CASSQRGGQGNPYEQYF. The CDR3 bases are TGTGCCAGCAGCCAGAGGGGGGGGCAGGGCAATCCCTACGAGCAGTACTTC. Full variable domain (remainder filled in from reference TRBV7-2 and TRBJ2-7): GAGVSQSPSNKVTEKGKDVELRCDPISGHTALYWYRQSLGQGLEFLIYFQGNSAPDKSGLPSDRFSAERTGGSVSTLTIQRTQQEDSAVYLCASSQRGGQGNPYEQYFGPGTRLTVT.

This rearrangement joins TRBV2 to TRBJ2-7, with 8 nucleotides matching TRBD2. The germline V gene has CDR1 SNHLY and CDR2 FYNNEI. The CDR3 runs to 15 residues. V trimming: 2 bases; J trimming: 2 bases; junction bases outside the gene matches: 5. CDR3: CASSENPGGPYEQYF. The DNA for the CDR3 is TGTGCCAGCAGTGAAAACCCGGGAGGGCCCTACGAGCAGTACTTC.

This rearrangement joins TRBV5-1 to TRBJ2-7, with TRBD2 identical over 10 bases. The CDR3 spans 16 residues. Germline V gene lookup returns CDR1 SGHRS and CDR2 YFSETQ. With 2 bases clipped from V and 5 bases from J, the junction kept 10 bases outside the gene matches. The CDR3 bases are TGCGCCAGCAGCTTTTGGGCGGGACTAGCGATCCACGAGCAGTACTTC. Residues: CASSFWAGLAIHEQYF.

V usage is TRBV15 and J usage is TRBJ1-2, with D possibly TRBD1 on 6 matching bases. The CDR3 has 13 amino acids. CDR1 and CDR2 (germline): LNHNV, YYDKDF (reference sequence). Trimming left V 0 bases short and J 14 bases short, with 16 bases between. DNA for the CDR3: TGTGCCACCAGCAGAGATCTAGGACAGCCCTATACCTTC. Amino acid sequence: CATSRDLGQPYTF.

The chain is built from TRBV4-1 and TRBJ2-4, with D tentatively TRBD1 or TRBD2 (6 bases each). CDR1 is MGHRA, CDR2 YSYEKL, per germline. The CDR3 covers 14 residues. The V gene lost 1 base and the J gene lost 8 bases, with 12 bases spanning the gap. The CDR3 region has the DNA TGCGCCAGCAGCCAAGCCCTTCGGGGGCACATTCAGTACTTC. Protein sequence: CASSQALRGHIQYF.

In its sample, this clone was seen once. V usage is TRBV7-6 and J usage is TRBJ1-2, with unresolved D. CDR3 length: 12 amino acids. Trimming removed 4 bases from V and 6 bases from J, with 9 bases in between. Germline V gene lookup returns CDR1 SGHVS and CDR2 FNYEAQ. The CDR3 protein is CASSSDYHGYTF. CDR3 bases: TGTGCCAGCAGCTCCGACTACCATGGCTACACCTTC.